What follows describes a single T cell receptor (beta chain). This sample was included in a study of cytomegalovirus exposure and HLA in healthy donors. PCR employed 60 Vbeta and 13 Jbeta primers. Profiling relied on immunoSEQ multiplex PCR, and the TCRdb table lists in-frame clones only, not all of them. The sample carries approximately 190,000 clones, 75% to 80% recorded once. The CDR3 has 14 amino acids. Germline V gene sequence: CDR1 WNHNN, CDR2 SYGVQD (reference sequence). Deletions cut 7 bases from V and 0 bases from J, with 9 bases between. Sequences were obtained from PBMCs. This receptor was identified in a woman in her 30s in good health and CMV-seropositive. The chain links TRBV10-1 to TRBJ2-2; D ambiguous. CDR3 region: CASKVDPNTGELFF. The CDR3 nucleotides are TGCGCCAGCAAAGTAGATCCGAACACCGGGGAGCTGTTTTTT.